These T cell receptor beta chains were read from a single sample in a study of T cell repertoires in cytomegalovirus infection. A single record per CDR3 protein comes from TCRdb applying MiXCR to the reads. The sample records fewer than 250,000 distinct CDR3 sequences, more than 9% being singletons. Sequenced input: PBMCs. The origin of the receptors is a human donor in good health (CMV status not recorded). Some clones in this sample may be carry-over from other donors' samples. CDR3s include the opening cysteine and the closing phenylalanine or tryptophan. D genes are given only for firm matches. Clone size is given for some rows only: seen once, a few or many times, or a class if the clone is expanded.

length,J,D,size,V,CDR3,DNA
13,TRBJ2-3,NA,many,TRBV7-2,CASSLSQADTQYF,TGTGCCAGCAGCCTAAGTCAGGCAGATACGCAGTATTTT
17,TRBJ2-3,NA,many,TRBV7-3,CASSLVLDGSGTDTQYF,TGTGCCAGCAGCTTGGTGCTCGACGGGAGTGGCACAGATACGCAGTATTTT
14,TRBJ2-2,NA,many,TRBV7-3,CASRLTANTGELFF,TGTGCCAGCAGACTAACGGCCAACACCGGGGAGCTGTTTTTT
15,TRBJ2-5,NA,many,TRBV7-2,CASSQDTGRRETQYF,TGTGCCAGCAGCCAAGACACAGGGAGACGGGAGACCCAGTACTTC
14,TRBJ1-5,NA,many,TRBV7-2,CASSFGPGDQPQHF,TGTGCCAGCAGCTTCGGTCCAGGGGATCAGCCCCAGCATTTT
13,TRBJ1-6,NA,many,TRBV7-2,CASSPLYNSPLHF,TGTGCCAGCAGCCCCCTCTATAATTCACCCCTCCACTTT
11,TRBJ1-1,TRBD1,many,TRBV28,CASTWDSGAFF,TGTGCCAGCACCTGGGACAGCGGGGCTTTCTTT
12,TRBJ1-1,NA,many,TRBV20-1,CSARPWGTEAFF,TGCAGTGCTAGACCTTGGGGAACTGAAGCTTTCTTT
12,TRBJ1-2,NA,once,TRBV27,CASSGGAYGYTF,TGTGCCAGCAGTGGGGGCGCCTATGGCTACACCTTC
13,TRBJ1-1,TRBD1,NA,TRBV29-1,CSVAGTENTEAFF,TGCAGCGTAGCCGGGACAGAGAACACTGAAGCTTTCTTT
16,TRBJ1-6,NA,many,TRBV14,CASSRLRGGGNSPLHF,TGTGCCAGCAGCCGATTGAGGGGTGGGGGTAATTCACCCCTCCACTTT
13,TRBJ1-5,NA,NA,TRBV28,CASGRGGGQPQHF,TGTGCCAGCGGCAGGGGCGGGGGTCAGCCCCAGCATTTT
16,TRBJ2-7,NA,many,TRBV7-8,CASSFSFSGSSYEQYF,TGTGCCAGCAGCTTTTCCTTTTCGGGGAGCTCCTACGAGCAGTACTTC
15,TRBJ2-6,NA,many,TRBV6-5,CASSYQGGGANVLTF,TGTGCCAGCAGTTACCAGGGCGGTGGGGCCAACGTCCTGACTTTC
14,TRBJ1-4,TRBD1,many,TRBV7-9,CASSSQTGGEKLFF,TGTGCCAGCAGCTCCCAGACAGGGGGTGAAAAACTGTTTTTT
15,TRBJ1-1,TRBD1,many,TRBV7-2,CASSPDGQAYTEAFF,TGTGCCAGCAGCCCCGATGGACAGGCCTACACTGAAGCTTTCTTT
12,TRBJ2-1,NA,NA,TRBV29-1,CSVTARAFEQFF,TGCAGCGTTACCGCTCGGGCCTTTGAGCAGTTCTTC
13,TRBJ2-1,TRBD1,NA,TRBV20-1,CSASETGVNEQFF,TGCAGTGCTAGTGAGACAGGGGTCAATGAGCAGTTCTTC
16,TRBJ2-2,TRBD1,many,TRBV7-3,CASSPSGQGSTGELFF,TGTGCCAGCAGCCCCTCGGGACAGGGGTCTACCGGGGAGCTGTTTTTT
12,TRBJ1-1,NA,few,TRBV19,CASSRLGTEAFF,TGTGCCAGTAGTCGCCTTGGCACTGAAGCTTTCTTT
16,TRBJ2-4,TRBD2,few,TRBV5-4,CASSPARLAGGNIQYF,TGTGCCAGCAGCCCCGCCCGCCTAGCGGGAGGAAACATTCAGTACTTC
14,TRBJ2-3,NA,many,TRBV7-2,CASSKVPYGDTQYF,TGTGCCAGCAGCAAAGTCCCGTACGGCGATACGCAGTATTTT
16,TRBJ2-1,TRBD2,NA,TRBV7-9,CASSRLAGGIYNEQFF,TGTGCCAGCAGCCGACTAGCGGGAGGGATCTACAATGAGCAGTTCTTC
13,TRBJ1-5,NA,many,TRBV6-1,CASRNVGVQPQHF,TGTGCCAGCAGAAACGTCGGGGTCCAGCCCCAGCATTTT
13,TRBJ2-5,NA,NA,TRBV7-9,CASSFQRQETQYF,TGTGCCAGCAGCTTTCAGAGACAAGAGACCCAGTACTTC
13,TRBJ2-5,TRBD1,NA,TRBV6-2/TRBV6-3,CASSDRGRETQYF,TGTGCCAGCAGTGACAGGGGACGAGAGACCCAGTACTTC
16,TRBJ2-1,TRBD2,many,TRBV15,CATSRVLAGGYNEQFF,TGTGCCACCAGCAGGGTCCTAGCGGGTGGCTACAATGAGCAGTTCTTC
16,TRBJ2-3,TRBD2,many,TRBV12-3/TRBV12-4,CASSLASGTSTDTQYF,TGTGCCAGCAGTTTAGCTAGCGGGACTAGCACAGATACGCAGTATTTT
16,TRBJ2-1,TRBD2,many,TRBV7-3,CASSPGLAGAFNEQFF,TGTGCCAGCAGCCCGGGACTAGCGGGGGCATTCAATGAGCAGTTCTTC
12,TRBJ2-1,NA,many,TRBV12-3/TRBV12-4,CASSLSMGEQFF,TGTGCCAGCAGCCTTTCTATGGGTGAGCAGTTCTTC
16,TRBJ2-2,NA,NA,TRBV11-3,CASSSGGGMGTGELFF,TGTGCCAGCAGCTCCGGTGGGGGAATGGGCACCGGGGAGCTGTTTTTT
15,TRBJ2-3,NA,few,TRBV4-3,CASSYGVSKTDTQYF,TGCGCCAGCAGCTACGGGGTTTCGAAGACAGATACGCAGTATTTT
15,TRBJ1-1,NA,many,TRBV5-1,CASSLVGGPNTEAFF,TGCGCCAGCAGCTTGGTAGGGGGGCCGAACACTGAAGCTTTCTTT
15,TRBJ2-3,TRBD2,many,TRBV11-2,CASSLLAGGPDTQYF,TGTGCCAGCAGCTTACTAGCGGGGGGCCCAGATACGCAGTATTTT
14,TRBJ2-1,TRBD2,many,TRBV7-2,CANSFTSGIYEQFF,TGTGCCAACAGCTTTACTAGCGGGATTTATGAGCAGTTCTTC
15,TRBJ1-5,NA,many,TRBV7-2,CASSLNQGIGQPQHF,TGTGCCAGCAGCCTCAATCAAGGTATCGGGCAGCCCCAGCATTTT
15,TRBJ1-2,NA,many,TRBV6-6,CASSYSNGQTFGYTF,TGTGCCAGCAGTTACTCAAATGGGCAGACATTTGGCTACACCTTC
15,TRBJ2-1,TRBD1,many,TRBV7-9,CASSLPQGARYEQFF,TGTGCCAGCAGCTTGCCTCAGGGGGCTCGATATGAGCAGTTCTTC
16,TRBJ2-3,TRBD1,many,TRBV7-2,CASSRRTGGGTDTQYF,TGTGCCAGCAGCCGCCGGACAGGGGGCGGTACAGATACGCAGTATTTT
14,TRBJ1-2,TRBD1,many,TRBV6-5,CASSYGQGIGGYTF,TGTGCCAGCAGTTACGGACAGGGCATCGGTGGCTACACCTTC
14,TRBJ2-2,NA,many,TRBV7-3,CASTQTYNTGELFF,TGTGCCAGCACCCAAACCTATAACACCGGGGAGCTGTTTTTT
11,TRBJ2-7,NA,few,TRBV6-2/TRBV6-3,CATGFLYEQYF,TGTGCCACCGGCTTTCTCTACGAGCAGTACTTC
15,TRBJ2-6,NA,many,TRBV6-2/TRBV6-3,CASTPRDSGANVLTF,TGTGCCAGCACCCCGAGGGATTCTGGGGCCAACGTCCTGACTTTC
13,TRBJ2-2,NA,NA,TRBV6-8,CASSFPPFGELFF,TGTGCCAGCAGTTTCCCTCCTTTTGGGGAGCTGTTTTTT
17,TRBJ1-1,NA,NA,TRBV3-1,CASSQDGSWWGIAEAFF,TGTGCCAGCAGCCAAGATGGTTCGTGGTGGGGAATTGCTGAAGCTTTCTTT
13,TRBJ2-1,NA,many,TRBV7-2,CASSLVLDDEQFF,TGTGCCAGCAGCTTAGTCCTAGACGATGAGCAGTTCTTC
15,TRBJ1-4,TRBD1,NA,TRBV4-1,CASSLQDRGSEKLFF,TGCGCCAGCAGCCTTCAGGACAGGGGGAGTGAAAAACTGTTTTTT
14,TRBJ1-1,NA,many,TRBV7-2,CASSLGGGSTEAFF,TGTGCCAGCAGCTTGGGGGGAGGGAGCACTGAAGCTTTCTTT
16,TRBJ1-4,NA,many,TRBV7-2,CASSLNGGSTNEKLFF,TGTGCCAGCAGCTTAAATGGGGGATCAACTAATGAAAAACTGTTTTTT
15,TRBJ1-6,TRBD1,many,TRBV27,CASSTWTGGNSPLHF,TGTGCCAGCAGTACCTGGACAGGGGGCAATTCACCCCTCCACTTT
15,TRBJ1-2,TRBD1,many,TRBV6-5,CASSYSSGGGYGYTF,TGTGCCAGCAGTTACTCGTCAGGGGGTGGCTATGGCTACACCTTC
15,TRBJ1-1,TRBD1,NA,TRBV7-9,CASSTPGTGLSEAFF,TGTGCCAGCAGCACTCCAGGGACAGGGCTGAGTGAAGCTTTCTTT
15,TRBJ1-1,TRBD1,NA,TRBV14,CASSQITGTGTEAFF,TGTGCCAGCAGCCAAATAACCGGGACAGGGACTGAAGCTTTCTTT
16,TRBJ2-2,TRBD1,few,TRBV10-3,CAISEAGQGNTGELFF,TGTGCCATCAGTGAGGCGGGACAGGGGAACACCGGGGAGCTGTTTTTT
13,TRBJ1-2,NA,many,TRBV28,CASSATESYGYTF,TGTGCCAGCAGCGCGACAGAATCCTATGGCTACACCTTC
17,TRBJ1-3,NA,NA,TRBV4-2,CASSQRPRVASGNTIYF,TGTGCCAGCAGCCAACGTCCCAGGGTGGCCTCTGGAAACACCATATATTTT